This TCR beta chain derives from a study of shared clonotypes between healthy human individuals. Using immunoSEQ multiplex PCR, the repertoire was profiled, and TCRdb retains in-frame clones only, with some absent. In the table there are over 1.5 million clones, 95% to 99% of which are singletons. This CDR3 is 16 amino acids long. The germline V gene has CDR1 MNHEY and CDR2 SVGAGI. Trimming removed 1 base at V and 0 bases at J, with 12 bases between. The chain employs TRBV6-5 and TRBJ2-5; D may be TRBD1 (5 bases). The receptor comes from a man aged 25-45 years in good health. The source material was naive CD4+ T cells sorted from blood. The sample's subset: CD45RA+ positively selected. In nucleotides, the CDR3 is TGTGCCAGCAGTTACTTAACAGGATCGTACCAAGAGACCCAGTACTTC. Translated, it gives CASSYLTGSYQETQYF.